The sequence of this TCR beta chain was determined in a study of blood T cell repertoires in COVID-19. Across the whole study: The study drew acute and convalescent COVID-19 samples from the United States, Italy and Spain.

Participants, 18 to 89 years old, spanned some 23 US areas. Clinical history reported by participants formed the basis on which cohorts were assigned. The CDR3 has 13 amino acids. CDR1 and CDR2 from the germline V gene are LGHDT and YNNKEL (reference sequence). Between the trimmed V and J ends, which lost 4 bases and 2 bases, there was a span of 9 bases. Original data processing: The assay estimated nucleated cells by amplifying reference gene primers. Measured with immunoSEQ multiplex PCR; TCRdb has only the in-frame clones, and not every one. V and J calls and clone size are given by that table; D and trimming were obtained from the DNA. This table holds hundreds of thousands of clones, 85% to 90% found once.

This receptor was taken from a woman aged 18-30 years with acute COVID-19. Material for sequencing was PBMCs or T cells enriched from blood (not recorded which). The rearrangement links TRBV3-1 (or the pseudogene TRBV3-2) to TRBJ2-7, with D possibly being TRBD2 (5 bases). The CDR3 loop reads CASSPSGPYEQYF. CDR3 sequence (DNA): TGTGCCAGCAGCCCGAGCGGCCCCTACGAGCAGTACTTC.